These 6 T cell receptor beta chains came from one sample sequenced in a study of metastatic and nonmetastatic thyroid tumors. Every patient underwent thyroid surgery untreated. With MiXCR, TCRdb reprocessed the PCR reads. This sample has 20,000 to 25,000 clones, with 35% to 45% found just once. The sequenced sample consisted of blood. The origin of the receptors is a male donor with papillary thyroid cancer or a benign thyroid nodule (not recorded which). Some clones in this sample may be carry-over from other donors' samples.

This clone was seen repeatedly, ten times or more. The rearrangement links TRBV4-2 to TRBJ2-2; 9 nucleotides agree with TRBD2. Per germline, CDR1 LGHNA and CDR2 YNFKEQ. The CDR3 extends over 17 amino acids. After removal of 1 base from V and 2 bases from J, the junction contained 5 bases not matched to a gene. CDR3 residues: CASSQGSTSGNTGELFF. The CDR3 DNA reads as TGTGCCAGCAGCCAAGGGTCGACTAGCGGAAACACCGGGGAGCTGTTTTTT.

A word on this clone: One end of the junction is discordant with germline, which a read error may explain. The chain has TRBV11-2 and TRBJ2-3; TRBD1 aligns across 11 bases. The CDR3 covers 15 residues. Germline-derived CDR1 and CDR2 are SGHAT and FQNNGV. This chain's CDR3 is CASSAGGQGAETQSF. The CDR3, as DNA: TGTGCCAGCAGCGCGGGAGGACAGGGGGCAGAGACGCAGTCTTTT.

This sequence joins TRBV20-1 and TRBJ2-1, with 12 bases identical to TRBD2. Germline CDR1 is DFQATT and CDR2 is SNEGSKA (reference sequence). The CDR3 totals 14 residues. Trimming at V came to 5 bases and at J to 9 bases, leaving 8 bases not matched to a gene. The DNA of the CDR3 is TGCAGTGCTGGATCTAGCGGGAGGGCCATTGAGCAGTTCTTC. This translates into CSAGSSGRAIEQFF.

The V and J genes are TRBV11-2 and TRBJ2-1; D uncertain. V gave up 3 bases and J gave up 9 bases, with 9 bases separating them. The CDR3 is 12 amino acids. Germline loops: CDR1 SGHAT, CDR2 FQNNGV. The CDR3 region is CASSFKDAEQFF. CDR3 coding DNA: TGTGCCAGCAGCTTTAAAGACGCTGAGCAGTTCTTC.

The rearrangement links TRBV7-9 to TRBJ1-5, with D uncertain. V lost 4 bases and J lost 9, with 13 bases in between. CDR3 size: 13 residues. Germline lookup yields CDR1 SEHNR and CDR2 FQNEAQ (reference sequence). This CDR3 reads CASSSDLNMPQHF. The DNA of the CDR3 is TGTGCCAGCAGCTCCGACCTTAATATGCCCCAGCATTTT.

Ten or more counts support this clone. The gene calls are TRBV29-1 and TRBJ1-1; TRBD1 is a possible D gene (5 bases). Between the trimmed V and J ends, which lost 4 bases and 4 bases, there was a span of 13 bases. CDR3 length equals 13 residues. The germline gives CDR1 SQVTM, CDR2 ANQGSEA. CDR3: CSVVPRATTEAFF. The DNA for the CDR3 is TGCAGCGTTGTTCCCAGGGCCACCACTGAAGCTTTCTTT.